These 12 T cell receptor beta chains were all obtained from the same sample, sequenced in a study of OX40 agonist ivuxolimab in advanced cancers. Repertoires were generated with immunoSEQ multiplex PCR, while TCRdb's copy carries only in-frame clones and drops some. The table shows fewer than 90,000 clones, with about 89% occurring only once. Specimen: CD4+ or CD8+ T cells sorted from blood, collected in a trial of the OX40 agonist ivuxolimab. Receptors were obtained from an adult with an advanced solid tumor such as melanoma, head and neck, liver or kidney cancer.

In its sample, this clone was seen a few times. The chain couples TRBV19 to TRBJ2-7, with a weak D call TRBD1 (6 bases). Between the trimmed V and J ends, which lost 5 bases and 1 base, there was a span of 9 bases. The germline V gene has CDR1 LNHDA and CDR2 SQIVND (reference sequence). This CDR3 contains 13 residues. The CDR3 nucleotides are TGTGCCAGTAGTGTGGGGGCGTCCTACGAGCAGTACTTC. Amino acid sequence: CASSVGASYEQYF.

V is TRBV28 and J is TRBJ1-5, with TRBD1 matching 7 bases. The CDR3 is made up of 15 amino acids. V lost 6 bases, J lost 5 bases, and 10 bases stayed unmatched. Germline CDR1 and CDR2: MDHEN and SYDVKM. The chain's CDR3 is CASSPLDRDHQPQHF. The DNA for the CDR3 is TGTGCCAGCAGCCCCTTAGACAGGGACCATCAGCCCCAGCATTTT.

This clone was detected only once. The chain carries TRBV10-3 and TRBJ2-5; 9 positions match TRBD2. The CDR3 covers 15 residues. V shed 4 bases, J shed 11 bases, and the junction held 14 bases outside the gene matches. Germline V gene lookup returns CDR1 ENHRY and CDR2 SYGVKD. CDR3 nucleotides: TGTGCCATCAGTGGGTCAGTCGGTAGCGGGAGCGGGCAGTACTTC. Its protein is CAISGSVGSGSGQYF.

The rearrangement joins TRBV7-2 to TRBJ1-1; a weak D match, TRBD1 (5 bases). V lost 5 bases to trimming and J lost 4 bases, with 17 bases between them. Germline V CDR1 and CDR2: SGHTA, FQGNSA. The CDR3 runs to 15 residues. The CDR3 nucleotides are TGTGCCAGCAGCAAGCAAGGGGATGTCGGCACTGAAGCTTTCTTT. It is translated as CASSKQGDVGTEAFF.

The CDR3 spells CASSPPTGGRSGNTIYF. DNA for the CDR3: TGTGCCAGCTCACCACCGACAGGGGGACGCTCTGGAAACACCATATATTTT. V is TRBV18 and J is TRBJ1-3; 9 nucleotides agree with TRBD1. The germline V gene encodes CDR1 KGHSH and CDR2 LQKENI. The V and J ends lost 0 bases and 0 bases, in that order; junction bases with no gene match: 3. The CDR3 covers 17 residues.

The chain joins TRBV30 to TRBJ2-3; TRBD2 matches 7 bases. Trimming at V came to 1 base and at J to 4 bases, leaving 2 bases not matched to a gene. In germline, CDR1 is GTSNPN, CDR2 SVGIG (reference sequence). This CDR3 is 13 amino acids long. This chain's CDR3 is CAWSGLAADTQYF. Here the CDR3 DNA reads TGTGCCTGGAGTGGACTAGCTGCAGATACGCAGTATTTT.

The chain couples TRBV5-6 to TRBJ2-7; the match to TRBD2 covers 8 bases. Per germline, CDR1 SGHDT and CDR2 YYEEEE. The ends lost 4 bases at V and 3 bases at J; junction bases unmatched: 0. The CDR3 is 12 amino acids. The CDR3 region has the DNA TGTGCCAGCAGCACTAGCGGCTACGAGCAGTACTTC. This encodes CASSTSGYEQYF.

The genes are TRBV27 and TRBJ2-1; possibly TRBD1 or TRBD2 for D (5 bases each). Germline V gene sequence: CDR1 MNHEY, CDR2 SMNVEV (reference sequence). The length of the CDR3 is 14 residues. Trimming removed 6 bases from V and 6 bases from J, with 15 bases in between. CDR3 sequence (DNA): TGTGCCAGCAGGCTCGAGGGGAGCGGCAATGAGCAGTTCTTC. Protein sequence: CASRLEGSGNEQFF.

This chain links TRBV4-1 with TRBJ1-4, with a tentative D call TRBD1 (5 bases). The CDR3 has 15 residues. V was clipped by 1 base and J by 5 bases, with 11 bases between them. CDR1 and CDR2 (germline): MGHRA, YSYEKL. DNA of the CDR3: TGCGCCAGCAGCCAAGTAGGGGTCCGCAATGAAAAACTGTTTTTT. Amino acids: CASSQVGVRNEKLFF.

The V and J genes are TRBV5-1 and TRBJ2-2; D may match TRBD1 or TRBD2 (5 bases each). V gave up 0 bases and J gave up 5 bases, with 11 bases separating them. The CDR3 length is 15 residues. Germline CDR1 and CDR2: SGHRS and YFSETQ. The CDR3 DNA follows: TGCGCCAGCAGCTTGGCGGGGCCTTTGACCGGGGAGCTGTTTTTT. This translates into CASSLAGPLTGELFF.

The CDR3 DNA is TGTGCCAGCAGCTTTAACGGCTACGAGCAGTACTTC. Translated: CASSFNGYEQYF. V is TRBV11-3 and J is TRBJ2-7; the D is unclear. The V gene's germline CDR1 is SGHNT and CDR2 YENEEA. The germline V and J ends were trimmed by 3 bases and 3 bases, with 6 bases remaining between them. This CDR3 has 12 residues.

This clone was seen once. The J gene is TRBJ1-5, the V gene TRBV2; no reliable D call. The germline gives CDR1 SNHLY, CDR2 FYNNEI. The CDR3 is 13 residues long. V gave up 4 bases and J gave up 10 bases, with 14 bases separating them. The CDR3 spells CASSVPESRPQHF. The DNA of the CDR3 is TGTGCCAGCAGTGTTCCAGAGTCTCGACCCCAGCATTTT.